The 28 T cell receptor beta chains in this list originate from one sample, sequenced in a study of cytomegalovirus exposure and HLA in healthy donors (dated by TCRdb to about 2017). Library construction relied on the immunoSEQ multiplex PCR assay. For the multiplex PCR, a mixture combining 60 forward primers for TCR Vbeta segments and 13 reverse primers for TCR Jbeta segments was used. In TCRdb, the immuneACCESS table is reduced to in-frame sequences with V and J assigned. These tables do not hold every clone; where another copy was compared, an unresolved V gene accounts for under half, and the others remain unexplained. This sample has 150,000 to 200,000 clones in its table, and 80% of those were observed once. The top ten clones comprise approximately 6.8% of the sample. Sequenced sample: PBMCs. Source of these receptors: a man aged 25 to 45 in good health and CMV-seropositive.

The V gene is TRBV30, the J gene TRBJ2-7; no reliable D call. V lost 0 bases, J lost 8 bases, and 8 bases lay in between. The CDR3 length is 11 residues. In germline, CDR1 is GTSNPN, CDR2 SVGIG (reference sequence). CDR3: CAWSVLIKQYF. Here the CDR3 DNA reads TGTGCCTGGAGTGTACTCATCAAGCAGTACTTC. Looking up the rest from reference TRBV30 and TRBJ2-7 gives the full variable domain: SQTIHQWPATLVQPVGSPLSLECTVEGTSNPNLYWYRQAAGRGLQLLFYSVGIGQISSEVPQNLSASRPQDRQFILSSKKLLLSDSGFYLCAWSVLIKQYFGPGTRLTVT.

In regard to this clone: A read error may produce the germline difference seen at one junction end. At the DNA level, this CDR3 is encoded by other sequences in the same sample as well. The chain carries TRBV5-1 and TRBJ1-4; D remains unclear. This CDR3 comprises 14 residues. Germline V lookup: CDR1 SGHRS, CDR2 YFSETQ. As DNA, the CDR3 is TGCGCCAGCAGGAGGGAGACCTCGGATGAAAAACTGTTCTTT. As protein: CASRRETSDEKLFF.

This chain uses TRBV11-2 with TRBJ2-1; TRBD2 matches 7 bases. The CDR3 covers 15 residues. Germline V gives CDR1 SGHAT, CDR2 FQNNGV. V was pared by 1 base and J by 0 bases, with 0 bases of the junction left unmatched. The CDR3, as DNA: TGTGCCAGCAGCTTAGGACTAGCCTCCTACAATGAGCAGTTCTTC. Protein product: CASSLGLASYNEQFF.

The chain recombines TRBV27 with TRBJ2-5, with 7 bases matching TRBD2. After removal of 7 bases from V and 3 bases from J, the junction contained 5 bases not matched to a gene. CDR3 length equals 13 residues. Germline CDR1 is MNHEY and CDR2 is SMNVEV (reference sequence). CDR3 DNA sequence: TGTGCCAGCATGAGTCTAGCGGAAGAGACCCAGTACTTC. Translated, it gives CASMSLAEETQYF.

The sample holds one count of this clone. The rearrangement links TRBV18 to TRBJ2-1; D is undetermined. V was shortened by 1 base and J by 9 bases, with 10 bases between the two germline ends. The CDR3 is 13 residues long. CDR1 is KGHSH, CDR2 LQKENI, per germline. CDR3 DNA sequence: TGTGCCAGCTCACCACGAACTCGCTCTGAGCAGTTCTTC. Translating it yields CASSPRTRSEQFF.

The chain has TRBV4-1 and TRBJ2-7; possible D gene TRBD2, 6 bases. CDR3 length: 17 amino acids. Germline CDR1 MGHRA, CDR2 YSYEKL. V was trimmed by 3 bases and J by 2 bases, leaving 20 bases between them. The CDR3: CASSHPTSQRVAYEQYF. The CDR3 DNA reads as TGCGCCAGCAGCCACCCAACCAGTCAGCGGGTTGCCTACGAGCAGTACTTC.

This clone was observed once. The J gene is TRBJ2-1, the V gene TRBV6-1, with a possible D match to TRBD2 (6 bases). The CDR3 has 15 residues. Germline loops: CDR1 MNHNS, CDR2 SASEGT. Trimming removed 4 bases at V and 0 bases at J, with 10 bases between. The CDR3 spells CASSATGSSYNEQFF. CDR3 DNA sequence: TGTGCCAGCAGTGCAACCGGGAGCTCCTACAATGAGCAGTTCTTC.

V is TRBV5-1 and J is TRBJ1-1; D might be TRBD1 (5 bases). Germline CDR1 SGHRS, CDR2 YFSETQ. The CDR3 spans 14 residues. Trimming left V 4 bases short and J 7 bases short, with 17 bases between. CDR3 region: CASSPGFDRYEAFF. CDR3 DNA sequence: TGCGCCAGCAGCCCAGGATTTGACAGATATGAAGCTTTCTTT.

This chain uses TRBV5-1 with TRBJ2-2; a possible D gene is TRBD2 (6 bases). The V gene lost 0 bases and the J gene lost 3 bases, with 12 bases spanning the gap. Germline CDR1 and CDR2: SGHRS and YFSETQ. The CDR3 totals 16 residues. The CDR3 DNA sequence: TGCGCCAGCAGCTTGGAGGTGGGAGGTTACACCGGGGAGCTGTTTTTT. Translated: CASSLEVGGYTGELFF.

This clone was counted only a few times. This chain uses TRBV13 with TRBJ2-3; D might be TRBD2 (6 bases). This CDR3 comprises 15 residues. In germline, CDR1 is PRHDT, CDR2 FYEKMQ (reference sequence). Trimming took off 3 bases at V and 4 bases at J, with 14 bases between the two ends. CDR3 protein: CASSFGGVGSDTQYF. The CDR3 DNA reads as TGTGCCAGCAGCTTCGGAGGGGTTGGGTCAGATACGCAGTATTTT.

This clone was observed a single time. This chain links TRBV11-3 with TRBJ1-1; D might be TRBD1 (5 bases). V lost 5 bases and J lost 6, with 10 bases in between. Germline V gene lookup returns CDR1 SGHNT and CDR2 YENEEA. The CDR3 covers 12 residues. The CDR3 DNA reads TGTGCCAGCAGCACTTGGGGGGCTGAAGCTTTCTTT. Its translation: CASSTWGAEAFF.

This clone was counted only a few times. The V and J genes are TRBV7-8 and TRBJ2-1; 13 bases are a match to TRBD2. The germline V gene has CDR1 SGHVS and CDR2 FQNEAQ. J was trimmed by 5 bases and V by 4 bases; bases with no gene match: 2. The CDR3 is 15 amino acids. The CDR3 spells CASSYGTSGNNEQFF. For the CDR3, the DNA is TGTGCCAGCAGCTACGGGACTAGCGGGAACAATGAGCAGTTCTTC.

The chain carries TRBV5-1 and TRBJ2-1; possibly TRBD2 for D (6 bases). V shed 1 base and J shed 2 bases, with 19 bases lying between them. CDR3 length: 18 residues. Germline CDR1 reads SGHRS; CDR2 reads YFSETQ. The CDR3 loop is CASSLFGSLPGTYNEQFF. The CDR3 DNA reads TGCGCCAGCAGCTTGTTCGGGAGCCTACCCGGGACCTACAATGAGCAGTTCTTC.

This chain links TRBV2 with TRBJ2-3; D gene unclear. This CDR3 region has 14 residues. The ends were cut back, 7 bases at V and 1 base at J, with 12 bases in the middle. CDR1 is SNHLY, CDR2 FYNNEI, per germline. The CDR3 is CASTERSRTDTQYF. The DNA of the CDR3 is TGTGCCAGCACCGAACGCAGTCGCACAGATACGCAGTATTTT. The entire variable domain, with the rest obtained from reference TRBV2 and TRBJ2-3, is as follows: EPEVTQTPSHQVTQMGQEVILRCVPISNHLYFYWYRQILGQKVEFLVSFYNNEISEKSEIFDDQFSVERPDGSNFTLKIRSTKLEDSAMYFCASTERSRTDTQYFGPGTRLTVL.

This clone was seen more than once but under ten times. This chain uses TRBV7-8 with TRBJ1-4, with unresolved D. This CDR3 region has 12 residues. Trimming took off 5 bases at V and 5 bases at J, with 6 bases between the two ends. Germline loops: CDR1 SGHVS, CDR2 FQNEAQ. The CDR3, as DNA: TGTGCCAGCAGCCTTTCGAATGAAAAACTGTTTTTT. It specifies CASSLSNEKLFF.

This clone was seen a handful of times. The chain is built from TRBV4-3 and TRBJ2-7, with 9 bases that match TRBD1. CDR1 is LGHNA and CDR2 is YSLEER in the germline V gene. The ends lost 4 bases at V and 3 bases at J; junction bases unmatched: 13. This CDR3 contains 17 residues. The CDR3 nucleotides are TGCGCCAGCAGCCGGAATGAGGCGACAGGGGGTTTCTACGAGCAGTACTTC. This encodes CASSRNEATGGFYEQYF.

This sequence joins TRBV5-1 and TRBJ2-7; 9 nucleotides agree with TRBD1. The CDR3 runs 16 residues. Unmatched junction bases numbered 12, after V lost 0 bases and J lost 8 bases. Germline CDR1 is SGHRS and CDR2 is YFSETQ. The CDR3 reads CASSLADRGKVLQQYF. The CDR3 region has the DNA TGCGCCAGCAGCTTGGCCGACAGGGGGAAAGTCCTCCAGCAGTACTTC.

The chain employs TRBV27 and TRBJ1-1; D may be TRBD1 (5 bases). This CDR3 contains 15 residues. V was trimmed by 5 bases and J by 1 base, leaving 14 bases between them. Germline CDR1 MNHEY, CDR2 SMNVEV (reference sequence). CDR3 sequence (DNA): TGTGCCAGCAGTCCGGACCAAAGGGGGAACACTGAAGCTTTCTTT. Protein product: CASSPDQRGNTEAFF.

This chain joins TRBV5-1 and TRBJ1-1, with TRBD1 identical over 7 bases. Germline V lookup: CDR1 SGHRS, CDR2 YFSETQ. The CDR3 loop spans 15 amino acids. The trim removed 0 bases at V and 5 bases at J, leaving 7 bases unmatched. The chain's CDR3 is CASSLAEGGVTEAFF. For the CDR3, the DNA is TGCGCCAGCAGCTTGGCCGAAGGGGGCGTAACTGAAGCTTTCTTT.

The rearrangement uses TRBV5-8 and TRBJ2-7, with D maybe TRBD2 (7 bases). The V gene lost 2 bases and the J gene lost 4 bases, with 13 bases spanning the gap. The CDR3 consists of 14 residues. Germline values: CDR1 SGHTS, CDR2 YDEGEE. The CDR3 DNA reads as TGTGCCAGCAGCTTTTGGGGAGGGGGATACGAGCAGTACTTC. Encoded protein: CASSFWGGGYEQYF.

The chain links TRBV6-5 to TRBJ1-1, with D possibly matching TRBD1 (5 bases). CDR1 is MNHEY, CDR2 SVGAGI, per germline. This CDR3 is built from 15 residues. V dropped 3 bases and J dropped 5 bases, with 16 bases sitting between them. As DNA, the CDR3 is TGTGCCAGCAGTTATGCCACCAGGGCTCGAACTGAAGCTTTCTTT. Its protein is CASSYATRARTEAFF.

The J gene is TRBJ1-2, the V gene TRBV7-9; D remains unclear. The CDR3 extends over 13 amino acids. Germline V gives CDR1 SEHNR, CDR2 FQNEAQ (reference sequence). The V and J ends lost 2 bases and 6 bases respectively, with 10 bases between them. The CDR3 DNA is TGTGCCAGCAGCTTACTACGCAGCGATGGCTACACCTTC. This codes for CASSLLRSDGYTF.

This chain links TRBV29-1 with TRBJ2-3, with 7 bases that match TRBD2. This CDR3 spans 15 amino acids. J was trimmed by 1 base and V by 4 bases; bases with no gene match: 8. Germline V CDR1 and CDR2: SQVTM, ANQGSEA. The CDR3 nucleotides read TGCAGCGTTGTACGGAGCGGGGCAGGCACAGATACGCAGTATTTT. Translation: CSVVRSGAGTDTQYF.

The rearrangement uses TRBV29-1 and TRBJ1-1, with a weak D call TRBD1 (5 bases). V lost 8 bases and J 2 bases, leaving 21 bases between the germline ends. This CDR3 is built from 15 residues. Germline V CDR1 and CDR2: SQVTM, ANQGSEA. The CDR3 spells CSTGEVREANTEAFF. CDR3 nucleotide sequence: TGCAGCACTGGAGAAGTCAGGGAGGCCAACACTGAAGCTTTCTTT.

The genes are TRBV6-6 and TRBJ2-3, with TRBD2 identical over 12 bases. V lost 6 bases, J lost 6 bases, and 7 bases stayed unmatched. CDR1 is MNHNY, CDR2 SVGAGI, per germline (reference sequence). The CDR3 spans 15 residues. The CDR3 DNA is TGTGCCAGCAGGGAGAGACTAGCGGGAGCGGATACGCAGTATTTT. Protein sequence: CASRERLAGADTQYF.

The J gene is TRBJ2-4, the V gene TRBV6-1, with D perhaps matching TRBD2 (5 bases). The CDR3 is 14 amino acids. Per the germline V gene, CDR1 is MNHNS and CDR2 is SASEGT. V was cut by 1 base and J by 6 bases, with 10 bases left in between. The CDR3 spells CASSEGDEGNIQYF. In DNA, the CDR3 is TGTGCCAGCAGTGAAGGGGATGAGGGAAACATTCAGTACTTC.

Of note for this clone: Other nucleotide sequences in the sample specify the same CDR3. V is TRBV29-1 and J is TRBJ1-1, with 7 bases fitting TRBD1. The germline V gene encodes CDR1 SQVTM and CDR2 ANQGSEA. The V segment lost 8 bases and the J segment 3 bases; nucleotides outside the gene matches: 12. The CDR3 runs to 14 residues. The CDR3: CSIRWIQGYTEAFF. The CDR3 DNA is TGCAGCATCCGCTGGATACAGGGGTACACTGAAGCTTTCTTT. Using reference TRBV29-1 and TRBJ1-1 for the parts outside the CDR3, the full variable domain is SAVISQKPSRDICQRGTSLTIQCQVDSQVTMMFWYRQQPGQSLTLIATANQGSEATYESGFVIDKFPISRPNLTFSTLTVSNMSPEDSSIYLCSIRWIQGYTEAFFGQGTRLTVV.

The chain has TRBV29-1 and TRBJ1-1; D gene ambiguous. The V and J ends lost 7 bases and 6 bases respectively, with 15 bases between them. The CDR3 totals 12 residues. Germline assignment: CDR1 SQVTM and CDR2 ANQGSEA. The CDR3 spells CSGGVLGAEAFF. In DNA, the CDR3 is TGCAGCGGCGGGGTCCTCGGCGCTGAAGCTTTCTTT.